The next 2 T cell receptor beta chains were all read from a single sample in a study of blood T cell repertoires in COVID-19. Sequencing was performed with immunoSEQ multiplex PCR; in TCRdb, only in-frame clones are kept and a portion is missing. This table holds around 170,000 clones, around four fifths found once. Sequencing used peripheral blood. Source of these receptors: a woman in her 40s with acute or convalescent COVID-19.

The rearrangement joins TRBV7-9 to TRBJ2-1, with 8 positions matching TRBD2. The CDR3 runs 14 residues. Unmatched junction bases numbered 2, after V lost 4 bases and J lost 3 bases. The germline CDR1 and CDR2 sequences are SEHNR and FQNEAQ (reference sequence). CDR3 coding DNA: TGTGCCAGCAGCTCCCGGGGGGGCTACAATGAGCAGTTCTTC. It codes for CASSSRGGYNEQFF.

The J gene is TRBJ1-1, the V gene TRBV28; the D is unclear. V gave up 6 bases and J gave up 0 bases, with 17 bases separating them. This CDR3 comprises 16 residues. Germline values: CDR1 MDHEN, CDR2 SYDVKM. The CDR3 DNA sequence: TGTGCCAGCAGACACCCCTTGGCCAACCTGAACACTGAAGCTTTCTTT. It yields the protein CASRHPLANLNTEAFF.